This T cell receptor beta chain was captured by sequencing in a study of blood T cell repertoires in COVID-19. Study in general: Specimens from acute and convalescent COVID-19 originated in the United States, Italy and Spain. The cDNA or gDNA used as material had been derived from T cells, B-cell-depleted T cells, or PBMCs.

This CDR3 region has 15 residues. V lost 1 base, J lost 0 bases, and 10 bases lay in between. Per germline, CDR1 SGHRS and CDR2 YFSETQ. In the original analysis: Reference gene primers were amplified, and this amplification served to estimate nucleated cell counts. The data were produced by immunoSEQ multiplex PCR, yet TCRdb's version contains in-frame clones alone and is incomplete. V, J and clone size reflect that table, while D and trimming were determined from the DNA. The sample lists 120,000 to 150,000 clones, approximately 80% occurring once. The receptor was isolated from a human donor with acute or convalescent COVID-19. The donor label of this sample is uncertain. Specimen: peripheral blood. The chain employs TRBV5-1 and TRBJ1-1; D is possibly TRBD1 (5 bases). This chain's CDR3 is CASSLQQGLNTEAFF. In DNA, the CDR3 is TGCGCCAGCAGCTTGCAGCAGGGCCTGAACACTGAAGCTTTCTTT.